This T cell receptor beta chain was observed in a study of T cell responses to AZD1222 COVID-19 vaccine. The overall study: The study pooled second doses at about 4 or about 12 weeks. Study conclusions and caveats: Spike-specific TCR breadth and depth rose after two AZD1222 doses. Females made up more of the donors, who were largely white British, and clonal diversity may have come out too low. Mapped onto spike, vaccine-associated CD4 TCRs spanned it and were dominant at 160-218 and 743-854.

TCRdb keeps only in-frame clones here, not all; method: immunoSEQ multiplex PCR. This sample carries 95,000 to 150,000 clones, 70% to 90% of them seen once, and the ten largest clones take 8.4%. This CDR3 comprises 15 residues. CDR1 is SEHNR and CDR2 is FQNEAQ in the germline V gene (reference sequence). With 5 bases clipped from V and 5 bases from J, the junction kept 10 bases outside the gene matches. Concerning this clone: The target antigen is unknown.

Sequencing used peripheral blood, obtained on day 0 of AZD1222 vaccination. The TCR was taken from an adult in good health. The gene calls are TRBV7-9 and TRBJ2-5; the match to TRBD1 covers 8 bases. The CDR3 DNA reads as TGTGCCAGCAGCCGGGACAGGAAGATAGTGGAGACCCAGTACTTC. Translation: CASSRDRKIVETQYF.